This T cell receptor (beta chain) is from a study of blood T cell repertoires in COVID-19. Study in general: From the United States, Italy and Spain came samples of acute and convalescent COVID-19. Sample material is recorded as cDNA or gDNA derived from T cells, B-cell-depleted T cells, or PBMCs.

Original methodology: Reference gene primer amplification in the assay estimated nucleated cell counts. This table comes from immunoSEQ multiplex PCR, and its TCRdb copy is limited to in-frame clones, with some not included. The V and J calls and the clone size are those of that table, but D and trimming were determined from the DNA. The repertoire holds some 55,000 clones, roughly 90% seen once, with approximately 2.8% in the top ten. V lost 5 bases and J lost 4, with 11 bases in between. The CDR3 contains 13 residues. Looked up from germline, CDR1 is SEHNR and CDR2 is FQNEAQ (reference sequence). The V gene is TRBV7-9, the J gene TRBJ1-1, with D hard to call. The receptor was isolated from a human donor in a cohort sampled during active COVID-19. Input material: peripheral blood. CDR3 region: CASSPLRGTEAFF. The CDR3 coding sequence is TGTGCCAGCAGCCCCTTACGCGGCACTGAAGCTTTCTTT.